Listed below are T cell receptor beta chains from one sample, sequenced in a study of blood T cell repertoires in COVID-19. Only in-frame clones appear in the TCRdb table, and some are missing; sequencing was by immunoSEQ multiplex PCR. Here the sample spans 250,000 to 350,000 clones, around 84% being singletons. Material: PBMCs or T cells enriched from blood (not recorded which). These receptors were obtained from a woman between 45 and 60 years old who had recovered from COVID-19. CDR3s include the opening cysteine and the closing phenylalanine or tryptophan. Each record gives: D gene, J gene, V gene, clone size, CDR3 protein, CDR3 DNA. D genes are given only for firm matches. Part of the rows lack a size; the others show once, few, many or a class for expanded clones.

D: TRBD1
J: TRBJ2-7
V: TRBV27
size: many
CDR3: CASSPAGQGASYEQYF
DNA: TGTGCCAGCAGTCCGGCTGGACAGGGGGCCAGCTACGAGCAGTACTTC

D: TRBD1
J: TRBJ2-6
V: TRBV7-9
size: .
CDR3: CASSFVDRGLSGANVLTF
DNA: TGTGCCAGCAGCTTTGTGGACAGGGGATTATCTGGGGCCAACGTCCTGACTTTC

D: .
J: TRBJ2-1
V: TRBV4-1
size: .
CDR3: CASSQDRTGNNEQFF
DNA: TGCGCCAGCAGCCAGGACAGAACTGGGAACAATGAGCAGTTCTTC

D: .
J: TRBJ1-2
V: TRBV4-1
size: few
CDR3: CASSQDGSGSYGYTF
DNA: TGCGCCAGCAGCCAAGATGGCTCAGGTAGCTATGGCTACACCTTC

D: TRBD1
J: TRBJ1-5
V: TRBV7-2
size: once
CDR3: CASSFTGVNQPQHF
DNA: TGTGCCAGCAGCTTTACAGGGGTCAATCAGCCCCAGCATTTT

D: TRBD1
J: TRBJ1-1
V: TRBV19
size: .
CDR3: CASSHQTGQIHMNTEAFF
DNA: TGTGCCAGTAGTCACCAAACGGGACAGATTCACATGAACACTGAAGCTTTCTTT

D: TRBD2
J: TRBJ2-1
V: TRBV4-1
size: .
CDR3: CASSYLAGVGNEQFF
DNA: TGCGCCAGCAGCTACCTAGCGGGAGTCGGGAATGAGCAGTTCTTC

D: TRBD2
J: TRBJ2-5
V: TRBV4-1
size: .
CDR3: CASSQLIAGEETQYF
DNA: TGCGCCAGCAGCCAATTGATAGCGGGGGAAGAGACCCAGTACTTC

D: .
J: TRBJ1-2
V: TRBV4-3
size: .
CDR3: CASSQDYRFDYGYTF
DNA: TGCGCCAGCAGCCAAGATTACAGGTTCGACTATGGCTACACCTTC

D: .
J: TRBJ1-6
V: TRBV27
size: .
CDR3: CASSLFLLGRKNNSPLHF
DNA: TGTGCCAGCAGTTTATTCCTCCTGGGCCGAAAAAATAATTCACCCCTCCACTTT

D: .
J: TRBJ2-3
V: TRBV30
size: .
CDR3: CAWSVRQGVTDTQYF
DNA: TGTGCCTGGAGTGTACGGCAGGGTGTAACAGATACGCAGTATTTT

D: .
J: TRBJ2-3
V: TRBV20-1
size: .
CDR3: CSARVGHTQYF
DNA: TGCAGTGCTAGAGTTGGACACACGCAGTATTTT

D: TRBD1
J: TRBJ1-5
V: TRBV28
size: .
CDR3: CASSSRTGGFGNQPQHF
DNA: TGTGCCAGCAGTTCCCGGACAGGGGGCTTTGGCAATCAGCCCCAGCATTTT

D: TRBD1
J: TRBJ1-1
V: TRBV30
size: .
CDR3: CAWSVSDRVWTFF
DNA: TGTGCCTGGAGTGTCTCGGACAGGGTTTGGACTTTCTTT

D: TRBD1
J: TRBJ1-1
V: TRBV19
size: .
CDR3: CASSRDRGLNTEAFF
DNA: TGTGCCAGTAGTAGGGACAGGGGGTTGAACACTGAAGCTTTCTTT

D: TRBD1
J: TRBJ1-1
V: TRBV7-8
size: .
CDR3: CASSSLRQGGTEAFF
DNA: TGTGCCAGCAGCTCACTCAGACAGGGGGGCACTGAAGCTTTCTTT

D: TRBD1
J: TRBJ1-2
V: TRBV30
size: .
CDR3: CAWSKQGGGGYTF
DNA: TGTGCCTGGAGTAAACAGGGGGGCGGTGGCTACACCTTC

D: .
J: TRBJ1-6
V: TRBV21-1
size: .
CDR3: CASSKTQRSLSYNSPLHF
DNA: TGTGCCAGCAGCAAAACACAGCGGAGCCTCTCCTATAATTCACCCCTCCACTTT

D: .
J: TRBJ2-7
V: TRBV5-1
size: .
CDR3: CASSSQAGLYEQYF
DNA: TGCGCCAGCAGCTCCCAGGCTGGGCTGTACGAGCAGTACTTC

D: .
J: TRBJ1-5
V: TRBV18
size: .
CDR3: CASSLGEREPQHF
DNA: TGTGCCAGCTCACTGGGCGAGAGGGAGCCCCAGCATTTT

D: .
J: TRBJ2-1
V: TRBV7-3
size: .
CDR3: CASSLTGASRDEQFF
DNA: TGTGCCAGCAGCTTAACGGGGGCCTCTCGGGATGAGCAGTTCTTC

D: .
J: TRBJ2-7
V: TRBV5-4
size: .
CDR3: CASSLDGGSYEQYF
DNA: TGTGCCAGCAGCTTGGACGGTGGCTCCTACGAGCAGTACTTC

D: .
J: TRBJ1-1
V: TRBV19
size: .
CDR3: CASTSPRGGNTEAFF
DNA: TGTGCCAGTACCTCCCCCCGAGGGGGGAACACTGAAGCTTTCTTT

D: .
J: TRBJ2-7
V: TRBV3-1/TRBV3-2
size: .
CDR3: CASSQVPYYEQYF
DNA: TGTGCCAGCAGCCAAGTTCCCTACTACGAGCAGTACTTC

D: .
J: TRBJ2-5
V: TRBV5-1
size: .
CDR3: CASSLGQLGQETQYF
DNA: TGCGCCAGCAGCTTAGGACAGTTGGGTCAAGAGACCCAGTACTTC

D: .
J: TRBJ2-3
V: TRBV6-5
size: .
CDR3: CASRFLDTQYF
DNA: TGTGCCAGCAGGTTCCTAGATACGCAGTATTTT